This TCR beta chain was profiled in a study of blood T cell repertoires in COVID-19. Background on the study: Samples taken during acute and convalescent COVID-19 were collected in the United States, Italy and Spain. Sources were T cells, B-cell-depleted T cells, or PBMCs; the material itself was cDNA or gDNA.

In the source study's methods: Reference gene primers were amplified, and this amplification served to estimate nucleated cell counts. TCRdb keeps only in-frame clones here, not all; method: immunoSEQ multiplex PCR. The D gene and trimming were derived from the DNA, and the V and J assignments and clone size from that table. The sample consists of 250,000 to 350,000 clones, approximately 90% of them appearing once. Sequenced material: peripheral blood. The TCR originated in a man aged 18 to 30 with active or convalescent COVID-19.

CDR3 DNA: TGTGCCAGCAGCCAAGCAAGGGGTTTGGGAAATGAGCAGTTCTTC. Translating gives CASSQARGLGNEQFF. The chain links TRBV14 to TRBJ2-1; maybe TRBD1 (5 bases). With 1 base removed from V and 7 bases from J, the gap between germline ends came to 14 bases. This CDR3 spans 15 amino acids. Germline CDR1 and CDR2: SGHDN and FVKESK.